Following are 2 T cell receptor beta chains from one sample sequenced in a study of T-cell reconstitution after alpha-beta-depleted transplantation in children. The authors prepared the TCRbeta library with unique molecular identifiers. TCRdb analysed the PCR reads with MiXCR anew, one entry per CDR3 protein. The sample holds about 110,000 distinct CDR3 sequences; approximately 10% are singletons and the top ten take 34%. Sequences were derived from PBMCs, sampled before TCRalphabeta/CD19-depleted stem cell transplant. The receptors stem from a boy aged 2 to 10 with acute lymphoblastic leukemia, due to receive a stem cell transplant.

A few counts support this clonotype. The chain carries TRBV7-8 and TRBJ2-3, with D possibly being TRBD1 (5 bases). V lost 5 bases, J lost 6 bases, and 21 bases lay in between. This CDR3 is built from 16 residues. Germline V gene sequence: CDR1 SGHVS, CDR2 FQNEAQ. The CDR3 sequence: CASSRRATKNGDTQYF. DNA for the CDR3: TGTGCCAGCAGCCGCAGGGCTACCAAGAATGGGGATACGCAGTATTTT.

This clonotype was counted at least ten times. The chain links TRBV4-1 to TRBJ1-1; no clear D gene. CDR3 length: 13 residues. From germline, CDR1 is MGHRA and CDR2 YSYEKL. Trimming removed 3 bases at V and 1 base at J, with 6 bases between. CDR3 bases: TGCGCCAGCAGCCAGGTCCAGAACACTGAAGCTTTCTTT. This translates into CASSQVQNTEAFF.